Following are 3 T cell receptor beta chains from one sample sequenced in a study of T cells in Graves' hyperthyroidism and ophthalmopathy. RNA transcripts yielded amplified TCR beta CDR3 regions. TCR CDR3 underwent first-round RT-PCR with the HTBI primer set. TCRdb reanalysed the multiplex PCR reads using MiXCR and keeps one entry per CDR3 protein. Altogether approximately 630,000 distinct CDR3 sequences are present, around 16% being singletons, with the ten largest covering 3.8%. The sequenced material came from blood. The receptors originated from a woman aged 25 to 39 with Graves' hyperthyroidism.

This clonotype was counted ten times or more. The chain couples TRBV12-3 or TRBV12-4 to TRBJ2-2; D ambiguous. CDR3 length: 14 amino acids. Deletions cut 2 bases from V and 4 bases from J, with 8 bases between. The CDR3 DNA sequence: TGTGCCAGCAGTTTAATCCGGTCCACCGGGGAGCTGTTTTTT. This gives the protein CASSLIRSTGELFF.

Regarding this clonotype: A read error is possible here, since a much larger clone lies one base away. The gene calls are TRBV6-2 or TRBV6-3 and TRBJ2-1, with 9 bases that match TRBD2. The CDR3 spans 15 residues. Germline lookup yields CDR1 MNHEY and CDR2 SVGEGT. This chain's CDR3 is CAGSQLAGNYNEQFF. The CDR3 nucleotides are TGTGCCGGCAGCCAACTAGCGGGTAACTACAATGAGCAGTTCTTC.

The rearrangement links TRBV7-9 to TRBJ1-4, with a tentative D call TRBD1 (6 bases). V lost 2 bases, J lost 11 bases, and 15 bases lay in between. This CDR3 comprises 14 residues. Germline CDR1 is SEHNR and CDR2 is FQNEAQ (reference sequence). This CDR3 is CASSLTQGQGKLFF. CDR3 nucleotides: TGTGCCAGCAGCTTAACACAGGGACAAGGGAAACTGTTTTTT.